This TCR beta chain was found in a study of regulatory T cells in long-lasting Graves disease. Study overall: Disease was considered persistent Graves' disease after over 5 years of antithyroid drugs (with positive TSH receptor antibodies). General observations from the study: Persistent Graves' patients showed a TCR diversity that was lower than that of newly diagnosed ones. The study found persistent patients shared more public clonotypes (about 3,000) than new patients (over 850). Persistent disease samples used TRBV28, TRBJ1-2 and TRBJ2-5 preferentially.

Germline V gene data show CDR1 as MDHEN and CDR2 as SYDVKM. With 4 bases removed from V and 0 bases from J, the gap between germline ends came to 10 bases. This CDR3 region has 14 residues. The authors built TCR beta libraries using iRepertoire HTBI primers and Arm-PCR of CDR3 regions. TCRdb re-called the multiplex PCR reads with MiXCR, one entry per CDR3 protein. The sample includes roughly 360,000 distinct CDR3 sequences, around 23% seen only once; the top ten take approximately 28%. This clonotype has a count of ten or more. Its antigen is not known. Time point here: persistent/refractory GD, antithyroid drugs over 5 years with positive TRAb. Isolated PBMC RNA provided the starting material for the TCR library.

V usage is TRBV28 and J usage is TRBJ2-7; D gene ambiguous. This clonotype was sampled from a middle-aged woman with Graves disease. Sample: peripheral blood mononuclear cells (PBMCs), taken when the disease was refractory, from a patient treated with antithyroid drugs. DNA of the CDR3: TGTGCCAGCAGTTCTCCGTCCCCCTCCTACGAGCAGTACTTC. Translation gives CASSSPSPSYEQYF.